These 16 T cell receptor beta chains were sequenced from one sample in a study of cytomegalovirus exposure and HLA in healthy donors. PCR employed 60 Vbeta and 13 Jbeta primers. Clones were read by immunoSEQ multiplex PCR, and TCRdb kept only the in-frame ones, dropping some. This sample has 150,000 or so clones, with around 72% found just once. The sequenced sample consisted of PBMCs. The receptors stem from a woman between 45 and 65 years old in good health and CMV-seropositive.

J is TRBJ1-2 and V is TRBV5-5, with 8 positions matching TRBD1. After removal of 0 bases from V and 4 bases from J, the junction contained 5 bases not matched to a gene. The CDR3 consists of 15 residues. Germline values: CDR1 SGHKS, CDR2 YYEKEE (reference sequence). In nucleotides, the CDR3 is TGTGCCAGCAGCTTGGGGGCAGGGGGCTTCTATGGCTACACCTTC. This codes for CASSLGAGGFYGYTF. The full variable domain, completed using reference TRBV5-5 and TRBJ1-2, is DAGVTQSPTHLIKTRGQQVTLRCSPISGHKSVSWYQQVLGQGPQFIFQYYEKEERGRGNFPDRFSARQFPNYSSELNVNALLLGDSALYLCASSLGAGGFYGYTFGSGTRLTVV.

This clone occurred a few times. V is TRBV19 and J is TRBJ2-1; TRBD2 matches 10 bases. The CDR3 is made up of 12 amino acids. From germline, CDR1 is LNHDA and CDR2 SQIVND (reference sequence). J gave up 10 bases and V 9 bases, and 6 bases lay outside the gene matches. CDR3 protein: CASRPLAGEQFF. DNA of the CDR3: TGTGCCAGCCGACCACTAGCGGGAGAGCAGTTCTTC.

The J gene is TRBJ1-2, the V gene TRBV19, with D perhaps matching TRBD1 (5 bases). Per the germline V gene, CDR1 is LNHDA and CDR2 is SQIVND (reference sequence). The CDR3 consists of 15 residues. V lost 7 bases, J lost 8 bases, and 23 bases lay in between. CDR3 sequence reads: CASNPRSNRFPGYTF. CDR3 DNA sequence: TGTGCCAGTAACCCCAGGTCCAACAGGTTCCCGGGCTACACCTTC.

The CDR3, as DNA: TGTGCCAGCAGCGGCGGAACGGCGGGGAACTCTGGAAACACCATATATTTT. Its translation: CASSGGTAGNSGNTIYF. The rearrangement links TRBV9 to TRBJ1-3; no definite D call. The germline V gene encodes CDR1 SGDLS and CDR2 YYNGEE. This CDR3 is built from 17 residues. The germline V and J ends were trimmed by 3 bases and 0 bases, with 16 bases remaining between them.

The chain carries TRBV30 and TRBJ2-2; 7 bases are a match to TRBD2. Germline trimming cut 2 bases from V and 1 base from J; bases unmatched to any gene: 7. The CDR3 length is 16 residues. Per germline, CDR1 GTSNPN and CDR2 SVGIG (reference sequence). The CDR3 DNA sequence: TGTGCCTGGAGTCCCGCCGGGGGGTTGAACACCGGGGAGCTGTTTTTT. This gives the protein CAWSPAGGLNTGELFF.

This clone was observed a few times. This chain links TRBV28 with TRBJ2-1; 12 positions match TRBD2. The V and J ends lost 3 bases and 8 bases, in that order; junction bases with no gene match: 23. CDR1 MDHEN and CDR2 SYDVKM come from the germline V gene. The CDR3 totals 21 residues. The CDR3 bases are TGTGCCAGCAGTTTCGGCTGGTGGCTAGCGGGGGGGCGAGGAGAATCGGATGAGCAGTTCTTC. It is translated as CASSFGWWLAGGRGESDEQFF.

A few counts support this clone. CDR3 sequence reads: CASSLSRLQRLFF. CDR3 bases: TGTGCCAGCAGTTTATCGCGTCTTCAGAGGCTGTTTTTT. The V call is TRBV27, the J call TRBJ1-4; D remains unclear. The germline V gene has CDR1 MNHEY and CDR2 SMNVEV (reference sequence). CDR3 size: 13 residues. The V end lost 0 bases, the J end lost 14 bases, and 13 bases lay between the germline ends.

V and J are TRBV5-6 and TRBJ2-5; 9 bases line up with TRBD1. The J call may be faulty, since TRBJ2-7 better matches the DNA end. Germline V gene sequence: CDR1 SGHDT, CDR2 YYEEEE. The length of the CDR3 is 17 residues. The CDR3 DNA reads TGTGCCAGCAGCCCCCGAAGACGGGACAGGGTCTTCTACGAGCAGTACTTC. The encoded protein is CASSPRRRDRVFYEQYF.

This sequence joins TRBV5-4 and TRBJ2-7, with 10 bases fitting TRBD1. CDR1 and CDR2 from the germline V gene are SGHNT and YYREEE (reference sequence). The V segment lost 4 bases and the J segment 4 bases; nucleotides outside the gene matches: 5. The CDR3 consists of 14 residues. The CDR3, as DNA: TGTGCCAGCAGCCAGGACAGGGGGAGTTACGAGCAGTACTTC. Its translation: CASSQDRGSYEQYF.

This clone was detected only once. The chain carries TRBV30 and TRBJ1-1; no definite D call. The CDR3 is made up of 14 amino acids. Deletions cut 4 bases from V and 6 bases from J, with 18 bases between. Germline loops: CDR1 GTSNPN, CDR2 SVGIG (reference sequence). CDR3 DNA sequence: TGTGCCTGGAAAACGTTCGGGAATAGTGCTGAAGCTTTCTTT. Protein: CAWKTFGNSAEAFF.

V and J are TRBV19 and TRBJ2-7; 8 nucleotides line up with TRBD2. CDR1 LNHDA and CDR2 SQIVND come from the germline V gene (reference sequence). This CDR3 is built from 14 residues. V was pared by 3 bases and J by 4 bases, with 5 bases of the junction left unmatched. The CDR3 DNA follows: TGTGCCAGTAGTATTCGGGAGGGCCCATACGAGCAGTACTTC. Its translation is CASSIREGPYEQYF.

The V and J genes are TRBV5-1 and TRBJ1-5; 7 nucleotides align to TRBD1. The CDR3 length is 15 residues. The V gene's germline CDR1 is SGHRS and CDR2 YFSETQ. V lost 0 bases and J lost 3; bases outside the gene matches: 3. DNA of the CDR3: TGCGCCAGCAGCTTGGGGACAGGTTTCAATCAGCCCCAGCATTTT. It is translated as CASSLGTGFNQPQHF.

The chain uses TRBV30 and TRBJ1-1, with D tentatively TRBD1 (6 bases). V dropped 5 bases and J dropped 1 base, with 11 bases sitting between them. The V gene's germline CDR1 is GTSNPN and CDR2 SVGIG (reference sequence). The CDR3 is 13 residues long. CDR3 coding DNA: TGTGCCTGGGACCGGGACAAGAACACTGAAGCTTTCTTT. Translating it yields CAWDRDKNTEAFF.

The V call is TRBV2, the J call TRBJ1-2, with D hard to call. CDR3 length: 14 residues. Germline assignment: CDR1 SNHLY and CDR2 FYNNEI. Trimming removed 4 bases from V and 1 base from J, with 10 bases in between. The CDR3 region is CASSVQINNYGYTF. The CDR3 DNA is TGTGCCAGCAGTGTGCAGATAAATAACTATGGCTACACCTTC.

This chain links TRBV20-1 with TRBJ1-1; D not certain. Trimming cost V 6 bases and J 11 bases, with 13 bases left between them. CDR1 DFQATT and CDR2 SNEGSKA come from the germline V gene (reference sequence). The length of the CDR3 is 10 residues. CDR3 sequence: CSATDFGAFF. DNA for the CDR3: TGCAGTGCAACGGACTTCGGGGCTTTCTTT.

The chain joins TRBV27 to TRBJ1-3; D may be TRBD1 (6 bases). Trimming took off 6 bases at V and 4 bases at J, with 13 bases between the two ends. CDR3 length: 14 amino acids. CDR1 and CDR2 from the germline V gene are MNHEY and SMNVEV (reference sequence). CDR3 sequence reads: CASSTGPLGNTIYF. Here the CDR3 DNA reads TGTGCCAGCAGCACAGGGCCACTCGGAAACACCATATATTTT.